A single sample gave rise to the 27 T cell receptor beta chains below, sequenced in a study of identical twins' blood T cells. TCRdb re-derived calls from the 5' RACE reads in MiXCR, one entry per CDR3 protein. The top ten clones hold 6% to 7% of a sample with 300,000 to 450,000 distinct CDR3 sequences, roughly 27% of them seen once. Sequencing was performed on PBMCs. The receptor source for this set is a woman between 18 and 50 years old in good health.

The J gene is TRBJ2-1, the V gene TRBV19; 7 nucleotides match TRBD2. The CDR3 loop spans 12 amino acids. V lost 5 bases to trimming and J lost 6 bases; unmatched junction nucleotides: 1. Per germline, CDR1 LNHDA and CDR2 SQIVND (reference sequence). CDR3 DNA: TGTGCCAGTAGTCGACTAGCCAATGAGCAGTTCTTC. The encoded protein is CASSRLANEQFF.

This clonotype occurred a few times. V is TRBV7-9 and J is TRBJ1-3, with 11 bases aligning to TRBD1. The CDR3 has 16 amino acids. Trimming took 5 bases from V and 1 from J; bases not matched to a gene: 4. Germline-derived CDR1 and CDR2 are SEHNR and FQNEAQ (reference sequence). Written as DNA, the CDR3 is TGTGCCAGCAGCCCCGGGACAGGGGGATCTGGAAACACCATATATTTT. This translates into CASSPGTGGSGNTIYF.

This rearrangement joins TRBV18 to TRBJ1-5; D gene uncertain. The CDR3 spans 14 residues. V lost 4 bases and J 2 bases, leaving 9 bases between the germline ends. CDR1 KGHSH and CDR2 LQKENI come from the germline V gene. The DNA for the CDR3 is TGTGCCAGCTCACTACTGACGGGCAATCAGCCCCAGCATTTT. It is translated as CASSLLTGNQPQHF. Looking up the rest from reference TRBV18 and TRBJ1-5 gives the full variable domain: NAGVMQNPRHLVRRRGQEARLRCSPMKGHSHVYWYRQLPEEGLKFMVYLQKENIIDESGMPKERFSAEFPKEGPSILRIQQVVRGDSAAYFCASSLLTGNQPQHFGDGTRLSIL.

The V call is TRBV20-1, the J call TRBJ2-1, with TRBD2 matching 9 bases. There are 16 residues in the CDR3. Germline CDR1 reads DFQATT; CDR2 reads SNEGSKA (reference sequence). V lost 0 bases to trimming and J lost 1 base; unmatched junction nucleotides: 4. The DNA of the CDR3 is TGCAGTGCTAGAGATCGCCTAGCGGGGTCCTACAATGAGCAGTTCTTC. Its translation is CSARDRLAGSYNEQFF.

The chain has TRBV29-1 and TRBJ1-1; the D is unclear. The CDR3 extends over 13 amino acids. The germline V and J ends were trimmed by 7 bases and 1 base, with 13 bases remaining between them. CDR1 is SQVTM, CDR2 ANQGSEA, per germline. CDR3 loop: CSGSPGENTEAFF. The CDR3 coding sequence is TGCAGCGGGAGCCCCGGGGAGAACACTGAAGCTTTCTTT. The full variable domain, with the rest looked up from reference TRBV29-1 and TRBJ1-1, is SAVISQKPSRDICQRGTSLTIQCQVDSQVTMMFWYRQQPGQSLTLIATANQGSEATYESGFVIDKFPISRPNLTFSTLTVSNMSPEDSSIYLCSGSPGENTEAFFGQGTRLTVV.

The CDR3 DNA sequence: TGCAGTGCTCTACAGGGGACTAACTATGGCTACACCTTC. Encoded protein: CSALQGTNYGYTF. The rearrangement joins TRBV20-1 to TRBJ1-2; TRBD1 matches 7 bases. This CDR3 comprises 13 residues. Germline CDR1 reads DFQATT; CDR2 reads SNEGSKA (reference sequence). J lost 0 bases, V lost 5 bases, and 3 bases had no gene match.

The V gene is TRBV2, the J gene TRBJ1-5; D possibly corresponds to TRBD1 (5 bases). In germline, CDR1 is SNHLY, CDR2 FYNNEI. The CDR3 contains 15 residues. V was cut by 7 bases and J by 0 bases, with 13 bases left in between. The CDR3 sequence: CASINRGYSNQPQHF. CDR3 bases: TGTGCCAGCATAAATAGGGGTTATAGCAATCAGCCCCAGCATTTT.

The chain uses TRBV11-2 and TRBJ1-3; a weak D match, TRBD1 (6 bases). Trimming left V 5 bases short and J 4 bases short, with 15 bases between. The length of the CDR3 is 15 residues. Germline values: CDR1 SGHAT, CDR2 FQNNGV. CDR3 in DNA: TGTGCCAGCAGCGCAGCCGCAGGGGCGGGAAACACCATATATTTT. Protein product: CASSAAAGAGNTIYF.

The gene calls are TRBV7-9 and TRBJ1-4, with 7 bases matching TRBD1. V lost 4 bases, J lost 8 bases, and 25 bases stayed unmatched. The CDR3 loop spans 20 amino acids. CDR1 is SEHNR, CDR2 FQNEAQ, per germline (reference sequence). CDR3 nucleotides: TGTGCCAGCAGCTCAACAACGCCATTACGGGCCGACAGGGTCGTGGAAAAACTGTTTTTT. Residues: CASSSTTPLRADRVVEKLFF.

The chain couples TRBV19 to TRBJ2-7, with 8 bases aligning to TRBD1. The CDR3 loop spans 14 amino acids. Germline V CDR1 and CDR2: LNHDA, SQIVND (reference sequence). The trim removed 8 bases at V and 2 bases at J, leaving 8 bases unmatched. CDR3 protein: CASARRTGTYEQYF. CDR3 bases: TGTGCCAGTGCAAGAAGGACAGGGACCTACGAGCAGTACTTC.

CDR3: CASSQRLTWSVVAFF. In nucleotides, the CDR3 is TGTGCCAGCAGTCAAAGACTTACATGGTCTGTCGTAGCTTTCTTT. V gene TRBV6-5 combines with J gene TRBJ1-1; D gene ambiguous. The length of the CDR3 is 15 residues. Per the germline V gene, CDR1 is MNHEY and CDR2 is SVGAGI. Between the trimmed V and J ends, which lost 5 bases and 10 bases, there was a span of 23 bases.

This clonotype was found a few times. The V call is TRBV19, the J call TRBJ1-2; no definite D call. V lost 10 bases to trimming and J lost 8 bases, with 14 bases between them. Germline V gene sequence: CDR1 LNHDA, CDR2 SQIVND (reference sequence). This CDR3 has 11 amino acids. The CDR3 reads CATLISRGYTF. In DNA form, the CDR3 reads TGTGCCACCCTGATATCTCGCGGCTACACCTTC.

The rearrangement links TRBV6-6 to TRBJ1-6, with unresolved D. Germline CDR1 reads MNHNY; CDR2 reads SVGAGI (reference sequence). The germline V and J ends were trimmed by 6 bases and 0 bases, with 6 bases remaining between them. The CDR3 covers 14 residues. The CDR3 bases are TGTGCCAGCAGAAGCCTCTCCTATAATTCACCCCTCCACTTT. This sequence encodes CASRSLSYNSPLHF.

The J gene is TRBJ1-5, the V gene TRBV7-8, with D possibly matching TRBD1 (5 bases). This CDR3 contains 14 residues. Trimming left V 1 base short and J 5 bases short, with 9 bases between. Germline lookup yields CDR1 SGHVS and CDR2 FQNEAQ. The CDR3 bases are TGTGCCAGCAGCTTAGAAACAGGTCATCAGCCCCAGCATTTT. Translating it yields CASSLETGHQPQHF.

This clonotype was detected only once. As DNA, the CDR3 is TGCAGTGCTGGACTAGCGGCCAACAATGAGCAGTTCTTC. It yields the protein CSAGLAANNEQFF. The chain links TRBV20-1 to TRBJ2-1; 10 bases agree with TRBD2. CDR1 is DFQATT and CDR2 is SNEGSKA in the germline V gene (reference sequence). The length of the CDR3 is 13 residues. J was trimmed by 5 bases and V by 5 bases; bases with no gene match: 3.

The chain has TRBV14 and TRBJ1-1; D gene uncertain. Deletions cut 4 bases from V and 4 bases from J, with 10 bases between. Germline CDR1 and CDR2: SGHDN and FVKESK. The CDR3 runs to 13 residues. CDR3 bases: TGTGCCAGCAGCCTAGGGTCGTGCACTGAAGCTTTCTTT. Translated: CASSLGSCTEAFF.

V and J are TRBV30 and TRBJ1-1; D call uncertain. Germline V gives CDR1 GTSNPN, CDR2 SVGIG (reference sequence). The CDR3 is 12 residues long. Trimming removed 0 bases from V and 11 bases from J, with 13 bases in between. The CDR3 loop is CAWSVSFREAFF. The CDR3 region has the DNA TGTGCCTGGAGTGTATCATTCCGGGAGGCTTTCTTT.

This clonotype was picked up a small number of times. The CDR3 sequence: CASSLAGTGTRSSPLHF. The DNA of the CDR3 is TGCGCCAGCAGCTTGGCAGGAACCGGGACTAGGAGTTCACCCCTCCACTTT. The chain employs TRBV5-1 and TRBJ1-6, with D maybe TRBD1 (5 bases). V dropped 0 bases and J dropped 9 bases, with 19 bases sitting between them. CDR3 length: 17 amino acids. Germline V gives CDR1 SGHRS, CDR2 YFSETQ. The full variable domain, rest sourced from reference TRBV5-1 and TRBJ1-6, is KAGVTQTPRYLIKTRGQQVTLSCSPISGHRSVSWYQQTPGQGLQFLFEYFSETQRNKGNFPGRFSGRQFSNSRSEMNVSTLELGDSALYLCASSLAGTGTRSSPLHFGNGTRLTVT.

This clonotype came up a few times. The chain recombines TRBV16 with TRBJ1-1, with 7 nucleotides matching TRBD1. Per the germline V gene, CDR1 is KGHSY and CDR2 is FQNENV. The length of the CDR3 is 15 residues. V shed 2 bases, J shed 8 bases, and the junction held 11 bases outside the gene matches. Here the CDR3 reads CASSQATGDHLEAFF. The CDR3 nucleotides are TGTGCCAGCAGCCAAGCTACAGGGGATCACTTAGAAGCTTTCTTT.

On this clonotype: This may be a read error, as it is one base from a much larger clone. The chain carries TRBV5-4 and TRBJ2-2, with a tentative D call TRBD2 (6 bases). The CDR3 is 14 amino acids. The germline CDR1 and CDR2 sequences are SGHNT and YYREEE (reference sequence). The CDR3 coding sequence is TGTGCCAGCAGCTCCAAGATCGACACCGGGGGGCTGTTTTTT. Encoded protein: CASSSKIDTGGLFF.

This sequence joins TRBV3-1 and TRBJ1-1, with D tentatively TRBD1 (6 bases). Looked up from germline, CDR1 is LGHDT and CDR2 is YNNKEL (reference sequence). Deletions cut 4 bases from V and 6 bases from J, with 15 bases between. The CDR3 totals 14 residues. The CDR3 loop is CASSRTGRGSEAFF. CDR3 sequence (DNA): TGTGCCAGCAGCCGAACAGGGAGGGGATCTGAAGCTTTCTTT.

This clonotype was seen just once. A much larger clone sits a single nucleotide away, making a read error possible. The chain employs TRBV29-1 and TRBJ1-2; D remains ambiguous. Deletions cut 6 bases from V and 10 bases from J, with 12 bases between. Germline V gene lookup returns CDR1 SQVTM and CDR2 ANQGSEA. The CDR3 is 10 residues long. This CDR3 is CSVGQDDYTF. CDR3 coding DNA: TGCAGCGTGGGTCAGGATGACTACACCTTC.

This clonotype was seen many times. V and J are TRBV20-1 and TRBJ2-2, with no clear D. The length of the CDR3 is 16 residues. V dropped 1 base and J dropped 5 bases, with 17 bases sitting between them. Germline V gene sequence: CDR1 DFQATT, CDR2 SNEGSKA (reference sequence). The CDR3 nucleotides read TGCAGTGCTAGAGTAGTAGTTAAATATGGTACCGGGGAGCTGTTTTTT. It specifies CSARVVVKYGTGELFF.

The chain recombines TRBV20-1 with TRBJ1-1; 12 nucleotides match TRBD1. V lost 5 bases, J lost 8 bases, and 12 bases stayed unmatched. This CDR3 is built from 15 residues. Germline V gene sequence: CDR1 DFQATT, CDR2 SNEGSKA (reference sequence). CDR3 DNA: TGCAGTGCTCATCAACCGGGACAGGGGGCGACCGAAGCTTTCTTT. It is translated as CSAHQPGQGATEAFF.

This clonotype appeared a few times. The chain couples TRBV6-5 to TRBJ1-1; the match to TRBD1 covers 11 bases. This CDR3 has 14 residues. The V gene's germline CDR1 is MNHEY and CDR2 SVGAGI. With V trimmed by 6 bases and J by 1 base, 1 base remained unmatched. As DNA, the CDR3 is TGTGCCAGCAGCGGGACAGGGGGGAACACTGAAGCTTTCTTT. This encodes CASSGTGGNTEAFF.

Notes on this clonotype: This may stem from a read error, because a much larger clone lies one nucleotide away. This chain uses TRBV9 with TRBJ2-7; 9 bases line up with TRBD2. This CDR3 is 14 amino acids long. Per germline, CDR1 SGDLS and CDR2 YYNGEE. CDR3 amino acids: CASSVLAGAYEQCF. DNA of the CDR3: TGTGCCAGCAGCGTTTTAGCGGGAGCCTACGAGCAGTGCTTC. Filled out from reference TRBV9 and TRBJ2-7, the complete variable domain reads DSGVTQTPKHLITATGQRVTLRCSPRSGDLSVYWYQQSLDQGLQFLIQYYNGEERAKGNILERFSAQQFPDLHSELNLSSLELGDSALYFCASSVLAGAYEQCFGPGTRLTVT.

The CDR3 spells CASSLGRPNTEAFF. CDR3 DNA: TGTGCCAGCAGCCTGGGACGGCCGAACACTGAAGCTTTCTTT. The V and J genes are TRBV11-2 and TRBJ1-1; possibly TRBD1 for D (5 bases). The ends were cut back, 5 bases at V and 1 base at J, with 11 bases in the middle. CDR3 length: 14 amino acids. CDR1 is SGHAT and CDR2 is FQNNGV in the germline V gene.